This paragraph covers one T cell receptor (beta chain) sequence. This sample is drawn from a study of blood T cell repertoires in COVID-19. Study at large: Researchers got acute and convalescent COVID-19 samples from the United States, Italy and Spain. T cells, B-cell-depleted T cells, or PBMCs supplied cDNA or gDNA.

Original analysis: Reference gene primer amplification gave estimated nucleated cell counts. Libraries were prepared by immunoSEQ multiplex PCR; TCRdb keeps only in-frame clonotypes and omits some of them. The V and J calls and clone size come from that table; D and trimming were worked out from the DNA. The sample contains roughly 30,000 clones, approximately 90% of which appear only once. The CDR3 contains 16 residues. Germline-derived CDR1 and CDR2 are LGHDT and YNNKEL (reference sequence). Trimming took 0 bases from V and 7 from J; bases not matched to a gene: 10. This sequence originates from a human donor in a cohort sampled during active COVID-19. Source material: peripheral blood. This chain uses TRBV3-1 (or the pseudogene TRBV3-2) with TRBJ2-3; 7 bases are a match to TRBD2. In DNA form, the CDR3 reads TGTGCCAGCAGCCAAGATAGCACAGCGGGATTGAATACGCAGTATTTT. Translating gives CASSQDSTAGLNTQYF.